These 14 T cell receptor beta chains share one sample of origin, sequenced in a study of blood T cell repertoires in COVID-19. Method: immunoSEQ multiplex PCR; TCRdb's copy keeps in-frame clones and lacks some. This table holds about 34,000 clones, roughly 80% found once. The sequencing sample was made of peripheral blood. Receptor source: an elderly man with active or convalescent COVID-19.

The chain joins TRBV28 to TRBJ2-7; D call uncertain. Trimming shortened V by 9 bases and J by 5 bases, and 17 bases separated the two germline ends. This CDR3 is 13 amino acids long. Germline V gives CDR1 MDHEN, CDR2 SYDVKM. CDR3 amino acids: CASNSPTNDEQYF. The CDR3 nucleotides are TGTGCCAGTAATTCGCCAACTAACGACGAGCAGTACTTC.

V is TRBV7-3 and J is TRBJ2-5; TRBD1 matches at 7 bases. The V gene's germline CDR1 is SGHTA and CDR2 FQGTGA. This CDR3 spans 15 amino acids. Losses at the gene ends were 3 bases for V and 5 bases for J; bases not matched to a gene: 9. The CDR3 DNA reads as TGTGCCAGCAGCTTCACAGGGGAGAGGTGGGAGACCCAGTACTTC. Translating it yields CASSFTGERWETQYF. Filled out from reference TRBV7-3 and TRBJ2-5, the complete variable domain reads GAGVSQTPSNKVTEKGKYVELRCDPISGHTALYWYRQSLGQGPEFLIYFQGTGAADDSGLPNDRFFAVRPEGSVSTLKIQRTERGDSAVYLCASSFTGERWETQYFGPGTRLLVL.

The V gene is TRBV18, the J gene TRBJ2-7; D may be TRBD1 (5 bases). The CDR3 contains 16 residues. CDR1 and CDR2 (germline): KGHSH, LQKENI. V dropped 5 bases and J dropped 6 bases, with 23 bases sitting between them. Here the CDR3 DNA reads TGTGCCAGCTCAGTAACAACAGGCCCCAACCCGGGCGAGCAGTACTTC. This gives the protein CASSVTTGPNPGEQYF. Full variable domain (missing parts from reference TRBV18 and TRBJ2-7): NAGVMQNPRHLVRRRGQEARLRCSPMKGHSHVYWYRQLPEEGLKFMVYLQKENIIDESGMPKERFSAEFPKEGPSILRIQQVVRGDSAAYFCASSVTTGPNPGEQYFGPGTRLTVT.

This clone was seen a handful of times. This chain uses TRBV2 with TRBJ1-5; D gene unclear. V lost 4 bases, J lost 5 bases, and 9 bases lay in between. CDR3 length equals 13 residues. CDR1 is SNHLY, CDR2 FYNNEI, per germline. As DNA, the CDR3 is TGTGCCAGCAGTGTTAATCCCTATCAGCCCCAGCATTTT. Translated: CASSVNPYQPQHF.

J is TRBJ1-3 and V is TRBV28, with 7 bases fitting TRBD1. Germline V lookup: CDR1 MDHEN, CDR2 SYDVKM. Germline trimming cut 1 base from V and 0 bases from J; bases unmatched to any gene: 3. The CDR3 is 16 amino acids. Here the CDR3 reads CASSLFGTVSGNTIYF. The CDR3, as DNA: TGTGCCAGCAGTTTATTTGGGACAGTCTCTGGAAACACCATATATTTT.

The chain joins TRBV7-8 to TRBJ1-2; maybe TRBD1 (6 bases). V was cut by 2 bases and J by 0 bases, with 10 bases left in between. This CDR3 has 15 amino acids. Germline CDR1 reads SGHVS; CDR2 reads FQNEAQ. This chain's CDR3 is CASSLRSGANYGYTF. The CDR3 region has the DNA TGTGCCAGCAGCTTAAGGTCAGGGGCTAACTATGGCTACACCTTC.

V and J are TRBV7-8 and TRBJ1-6; 7 bases align to TRBD1. Germline values: CDR1 SGHVS, CDR2 FQNEAQ. The junction had 7 bases not matched to a gene; V was cut back by 6 bases and J by 5 bases. CDR3 length: 15 amino acids. The CDR3 bases are TGTGCCAGCAGTCGGACCGGGACAGATAATTCACCCCTCCACTTT. Its translation: CASSRTGTDNSPLHF.

This clone was detected only a few times. The chain employs TRBV10-2 and TRBJ1-2; D possibly corresponds to TRBD1 (5 bases). CDR1 WSHSY and CDR2 SAAADI come from the germline V gene. CDR3 length: 14 amino acids. V was shortened by 4 bases and J by 5 bases, with 14 bases between the two germline ends. The CDR3 DNA reads as TGCGCCAGCAGTGGACAGCCCGTAGGTTATGGCTACACCTTC. Translated, it gives CASSGQPVGYGYTF.

This clone has just a few counts. The rearrangement uses TRBV5-1 and TRBJ2-7; TRBD1 matches 7 bases. Germline V gene lookup returns CDR1 SGHRS and CDR2 YFSETQ. V shed 1 base and J 7 bases; nucleotides not matched to a gene: 5. The length of the CDR3 is 13 residues. The CDR3 DNA follows: TGCGCCAGCAGCTTGAACAGGGGTGGGGAGCAGTACTTC. Translated: CASSLNRGGEQYF.

This clone was picked up one time. The gene calls are TRBV9 and TRBJ1-6, with TRBD1 matching 7 bases. The V segment lost 0 bases and the J segment 8 bases; nucleotides outside the gene matches: 2. The germline CDR1 and CDR2 sequences are SGDLS and YYNGEE. The CDR3 runs 14 residues. CDR3 amino acids: CASSVGQGDSPLHF. The CDR3 bases are TGTGCCAGCAGCGTAGGTCAGGGGGATTCACCCCTCCACTTT.

The gene calls are TRBV19 and TRBJ2-2, with TRBD1 identical over 7 bases. CDR1 LNHDA and CDR2 SQIVND come from the germline V gene (reference sequence). CDR3 length: 15 amino acids. V was clipped by 4 bases and J by 4 bases; unmatched bases: 6. The CDR3 DNA is TGTGCCAGTAGTAACAGGGGTGGGGGCACCGGGGAGCTGTTTTTT. Protein product: CASSNRGGGTGELFF.

This chain joins TRBV24-1 and TRBJ2-5, with a tentative D call TRBD2 (6 bases). The CDR3 spans 15 residues. Germline V CDR1 and CDR2: KGHDR, SFDVKD. V was clipped by 0 bases and J by 8 bases, with 15 bases between them. CDR3 sequence: CATSDLGGAGETQYF. The CDR3 DNA is TGTGCCACCAGTGATTTGGGCGGGGCCGGAGAAACCCAGTACTTC.

The V gene is TRBV11-2, the J gene TRBJ2-5; 10 bases are shared with TRBD2. V gave up 1 base and J gave up 4 bases; unmatched junction bases: 6. The germline V gene has CDR1 SGHAT and CDR2 FQNNGV. The CDR3 extends over 16 amino acids. CDR3 DNA sequence: TGTGCCAGCAGCTTAGGAGCGGGAGGGAGGGGAGAGACCCAGTACTTC. Protein sequence: CASSLGAGGRGETQYF.

This clone came up a few times. CDR3 in DNA: TGTGCCAGCAGTGAGACAGGGGATCAGCCCCAGCATTTT. It encodes CASSETGDQPQHF. The chain recombines TRBV6-1 with TRBJ1-5; the match to TRBD1 covers 8 bases. Germline V lookup: CDR1 MNHNS, CDR2 SASEGT. Trimming cost V 3 bases and J 5 bases; bases outside gene matches: 0. CDR3 length: 13 amino acids.